This T cell receptor beta chain comes out of a study of cytomegalovirus exposure and HLA in healthy donors. Study-level information: Earlier findings included roughly 120 million unique TCR beta sequences obtained from around 180 million T cells.

Study findings and constraints: Earlier results showed most TCR beta V segments being productive about 87% or about 30% of the time.

Notes on this clone: Its antigen is as yet unknown.

Germline V lookup: CDR1 SGHRS, CDR2 YFSETQ. V dropped 4 bases and J dropped 5 bases, with 10 bases sitting between them. This CDR3 is 13 amino acids long. Donors were nominally healthy when sampled, though unrecorded immune exposures were likely. The PCR was carried out with 60 Vbeta primers and 13 Jbeta primers. The assay was immunoSEQ multiplex PCR, and TCRdb's table has in-frame clones only and misses some. The sample lists about 170,000 clones; almost 85% were seen once. This sequence joins TRBV5-1 and TRBJ2-1; no definite D call. The sequenced sample was PBMCs. The sequence was obtained from a boy aged 2 to 9 in good health and CMV-seronegative. The CDR3 region has the DNA TGCGCCAGCAGCCGGTCCTACCACAATGAGCAGTTCTTC. Protein: CASSRSYHNEQFF.